This TCR beta chain was recorded in a study of cytomegalovirus exposure and HLA in healthy donors. Study results and limitations: Clusters of TCRs from the first cohort tended to co-occur in the 95 to 150 validation repertoires (as a later analysis found). Cytomegalovirus status, reportedly, was diagnosed with high specificity and sensitivity by the classifier.

As to this clone: As yet, its antigen is unknown.

The assay was immunoSEQ multiplex PCR, and TCRdb's table has in-frame clones only and misses some. The sample has 100,000 to 120,000 clones, roughly 87% seen once. The CDR3 contains 13 residues. V lost 2 bases to trimming and J lost 6 bases; unmatched junction nucleotides: 6. CDR1 and CDR2 (germline): SQVTM, ANQGSEA. While the first cohort had around 700 subjects, the donors belonged to the separate validation cohort of roughly 130 subjects. The sequence was collected from a woman under 30 in good health and CMV-seronegative. Sequencing was done on a sample of PBMCs. The chain combines TRBV29-1 with TRBJ2-5; TRBD1 aligns across 7 bases. Here the CDR3 DNA reads TGCAGCGTTGAAAGACAGGGTACGAAGACCCAGTACTTC. This translates into CSVERQGTKTQYF.